Each of the 11 T cell receptor beta chains below was sequenced from the same sample in a study of post-analysis software for immune sequencing data. Unique molecular identifiers were present in the TCR beta cDNA libraries. TCRdb fed the PCR reads into MiXCR, producing one record per CDR3 protein. The data show roughly 410,000 distinct CDR3 sequences, less than 40% seen once. Findings and limits, study-wide: Patients showed TRBV5-6, TRBV5-1 and TRBV20-1 among five TRBV segments more frequent than in controls.

Their antigens remain unidentified. The sequenced material came from blood. These TCRs come from a girl under 18 with multiple sclerosis.

This clonotype was picked up many times. The chain couples TRBV29-1 to TRBJ2-1; the D gene is possibly TRBD2 (5 bases). Between the trimmed V and J ends, which lost 4 bases and 5 bases, there was a span of 18 bases. The CDR3 spans 15 residues. Germline assignment: CDR1 SQVTM and CDR2 ANQGSEA. The CDR3 sequence: CSVVGGQEGHNEQFF. The CDR3 nucleotides are TGCAGCGTTGTTGGAGGCCAAGAGGGTCACAATGAGCAGTTCTTC.

The rearrangement links TRBV5-6 to TRBJ1-2; 8 bases are shared with TRBD1. The trim removed 4 bases at V and 4 bases at J, leaving 6 bases unmatched. There are 14 residues in the CDR3. Germline CDR1 is SGHDT and CDR2 is YYEEEE. The CDR3 reads CASSPRTGPYGYTF. The DNA for the CDR3 is TGTGCCAGCAGCCCCCGGACAGGGCCCTATGGCTACACCTTC.

The chain joins TRBV4-1 to TRBJ1-1; D is ambiguous. Trimming pared 1 base from V and 3 bases from J, leaving 12 bases between. The CDR3 length is 15 residues. Germline V lookup: CDR1 MGHRA, CDR2 YSYEKL. CDR3: CASSQAPLPYTEAFF. The CDR3 region has the DNA TGCGCCAGCAGCCAAGCTCCCCTGCCGTACACTGAAGCTTTCTTT.

A few counts support this clonotype. The genes are TRBV6-5 and TRBJ2-6, with D maybe TRBD1 (5 bases). The CDR3 is made up of 16 amino acids. Germline V gene lookup returns CDR1 MNHEY and CDR2 SVGAGI. V dropped 0 bases and J dropped 0 bases, with 6 bases sitting between them. The DNA for the CDR3 is TGTGCCAGCAGTTACTCCACAGGCTCTGGGGCCAACGTCCTGACTTTC. Amino acids: CASSYSTGSGANVLTF.

This clonotype was observed a few times. The chain is built from TRBV10-2 and TRBJ2-1; tentative D call: TRBD1 (6 bases). The CDR3 runs to 11 residues. The V gene lost 7 bases and the J gene lost 10 bases, with 11 bases spanning the gap. In germline, CDR1 is WSHSY, CDR2 SAAADI. CDR3 amino acids: CASMYRDEQFF. The CDR3 DNA reads TGCGCCAGCATGTACAGGGACGAGCAGTTCTTC.

V usage is TRBV20-1 and J usage is TRBJ2-1; 7 nucleotides line up with TRBD2. CDR3 length: 15 residues. V lost 0 bases and J lost 3; bases outside the gene matches: 5. CDR1 is DFQATT and CDR2 is SNEGSKA in the germline V gene (reference sequence). The CDR3 reads CSARDLSGDYNEQFF. As DNA, the CDR3 is TGCAGTGCTAGAGATCTAAGCGGGGACTACAATGAGCAGTTCTTC.

This chain joins TRBV4-2 and TRBJ2-1; D not resolved. The V gene's germline CDR1 is LGHNA and CDR2 YNFKEQ. Trimming removed 4 bases from V and 3 bases from J, with 13 bases in between. This CDR3 spans 15 amino acids. The DNA for the CDR3 is TGTGCCAGCAGCCCCGAGGTGGGGAACTACAATGAGCAGTTCTTC. This encodes CASSPEVGNYNEQFF.

V is TRBV4-2 and J is TRBJ2-4, with 12 bases lining up with TRBD2. This CDR3 has 18 amino acids. J lost 1 base, V lost 5 bases, and 9 bases had no gene match. The germline V gene encodes CDR1 LGHNA and CDR2 YNFKEQ. The CDR3 nucleotides are TGTGCCAGCAGCAAAGGGCTAGCGGGGGGGCTGGCCAAAAACATTCAGTACTTC. This codes for CASSKGLAGGLAKNIQYF.

This clonotype has a handful of counts. The rearrangement joins TRBV6-5 to TRBJ2-5; D possibly corresponds to TRBD2 (6 bases). The CDR3 sequence is 16 residues long. Deletions cut 2 bases from V and 0 bases from J, with 13 bases between. The germline gives CDR1 MNHEY, CDR2 SVGAGI. CDR3 sequence reads: CASSYGQGGYQETQYF. DNA of the CDR3: TGTGCCAGCAGTTACGGCCAGGGAGGTTACCAAGAGACCCAGTACTTC.

In this sample, this clonotype turned up a few times. V gene TRBV29-1 combines with J gene TRBJ1-1; 7 bases match TRBD1. The V and J ends lost 4 bases and 0 bases, in that order; junction bases with no gene match: 8. This CDR3 region has 15 residues. The germline CDR1 and CDR2 sequences are SQVTM and ANQGSEA. CDR3 sequence (DNA): TGCAGCGTTGTATCTCGACAGGGATTGAACACTGAAGCTTTCTTT. Protein: CSVVSRQGLNTEAFF. Full variable domain (missing parts from reference TRBV29-1 and TRBJ1-1): SAVISQKPSRDICQRGTSLTIQCQVDSQVTMMFWYRQQPGQSLTLIATANQGSEATYESGFVIDKFPISRPNLTFSTLTVSNMSPEDSSIYLCSVVSRQGLNTEAFFGQGTRLTVV.

This rearrangement joins TRBV6-5 to TRBJ1-2, with D perhaps TRBD1 (5 bases). This CDR3 region has 16 residues. CDR1 is MNHEY and CDR2 is SVGAGI in the germline V gene. V lost 0 bases to trimming and J lost 4 bases, with 15 bases between them. CDR3 loop: CASSYSSQGEGYGYTF. In nucleotides, the CDR3 is TGTGCCAGCAGTTACTCGTCTCAGGGAGAGGGCTATGGCTACACCTTC.